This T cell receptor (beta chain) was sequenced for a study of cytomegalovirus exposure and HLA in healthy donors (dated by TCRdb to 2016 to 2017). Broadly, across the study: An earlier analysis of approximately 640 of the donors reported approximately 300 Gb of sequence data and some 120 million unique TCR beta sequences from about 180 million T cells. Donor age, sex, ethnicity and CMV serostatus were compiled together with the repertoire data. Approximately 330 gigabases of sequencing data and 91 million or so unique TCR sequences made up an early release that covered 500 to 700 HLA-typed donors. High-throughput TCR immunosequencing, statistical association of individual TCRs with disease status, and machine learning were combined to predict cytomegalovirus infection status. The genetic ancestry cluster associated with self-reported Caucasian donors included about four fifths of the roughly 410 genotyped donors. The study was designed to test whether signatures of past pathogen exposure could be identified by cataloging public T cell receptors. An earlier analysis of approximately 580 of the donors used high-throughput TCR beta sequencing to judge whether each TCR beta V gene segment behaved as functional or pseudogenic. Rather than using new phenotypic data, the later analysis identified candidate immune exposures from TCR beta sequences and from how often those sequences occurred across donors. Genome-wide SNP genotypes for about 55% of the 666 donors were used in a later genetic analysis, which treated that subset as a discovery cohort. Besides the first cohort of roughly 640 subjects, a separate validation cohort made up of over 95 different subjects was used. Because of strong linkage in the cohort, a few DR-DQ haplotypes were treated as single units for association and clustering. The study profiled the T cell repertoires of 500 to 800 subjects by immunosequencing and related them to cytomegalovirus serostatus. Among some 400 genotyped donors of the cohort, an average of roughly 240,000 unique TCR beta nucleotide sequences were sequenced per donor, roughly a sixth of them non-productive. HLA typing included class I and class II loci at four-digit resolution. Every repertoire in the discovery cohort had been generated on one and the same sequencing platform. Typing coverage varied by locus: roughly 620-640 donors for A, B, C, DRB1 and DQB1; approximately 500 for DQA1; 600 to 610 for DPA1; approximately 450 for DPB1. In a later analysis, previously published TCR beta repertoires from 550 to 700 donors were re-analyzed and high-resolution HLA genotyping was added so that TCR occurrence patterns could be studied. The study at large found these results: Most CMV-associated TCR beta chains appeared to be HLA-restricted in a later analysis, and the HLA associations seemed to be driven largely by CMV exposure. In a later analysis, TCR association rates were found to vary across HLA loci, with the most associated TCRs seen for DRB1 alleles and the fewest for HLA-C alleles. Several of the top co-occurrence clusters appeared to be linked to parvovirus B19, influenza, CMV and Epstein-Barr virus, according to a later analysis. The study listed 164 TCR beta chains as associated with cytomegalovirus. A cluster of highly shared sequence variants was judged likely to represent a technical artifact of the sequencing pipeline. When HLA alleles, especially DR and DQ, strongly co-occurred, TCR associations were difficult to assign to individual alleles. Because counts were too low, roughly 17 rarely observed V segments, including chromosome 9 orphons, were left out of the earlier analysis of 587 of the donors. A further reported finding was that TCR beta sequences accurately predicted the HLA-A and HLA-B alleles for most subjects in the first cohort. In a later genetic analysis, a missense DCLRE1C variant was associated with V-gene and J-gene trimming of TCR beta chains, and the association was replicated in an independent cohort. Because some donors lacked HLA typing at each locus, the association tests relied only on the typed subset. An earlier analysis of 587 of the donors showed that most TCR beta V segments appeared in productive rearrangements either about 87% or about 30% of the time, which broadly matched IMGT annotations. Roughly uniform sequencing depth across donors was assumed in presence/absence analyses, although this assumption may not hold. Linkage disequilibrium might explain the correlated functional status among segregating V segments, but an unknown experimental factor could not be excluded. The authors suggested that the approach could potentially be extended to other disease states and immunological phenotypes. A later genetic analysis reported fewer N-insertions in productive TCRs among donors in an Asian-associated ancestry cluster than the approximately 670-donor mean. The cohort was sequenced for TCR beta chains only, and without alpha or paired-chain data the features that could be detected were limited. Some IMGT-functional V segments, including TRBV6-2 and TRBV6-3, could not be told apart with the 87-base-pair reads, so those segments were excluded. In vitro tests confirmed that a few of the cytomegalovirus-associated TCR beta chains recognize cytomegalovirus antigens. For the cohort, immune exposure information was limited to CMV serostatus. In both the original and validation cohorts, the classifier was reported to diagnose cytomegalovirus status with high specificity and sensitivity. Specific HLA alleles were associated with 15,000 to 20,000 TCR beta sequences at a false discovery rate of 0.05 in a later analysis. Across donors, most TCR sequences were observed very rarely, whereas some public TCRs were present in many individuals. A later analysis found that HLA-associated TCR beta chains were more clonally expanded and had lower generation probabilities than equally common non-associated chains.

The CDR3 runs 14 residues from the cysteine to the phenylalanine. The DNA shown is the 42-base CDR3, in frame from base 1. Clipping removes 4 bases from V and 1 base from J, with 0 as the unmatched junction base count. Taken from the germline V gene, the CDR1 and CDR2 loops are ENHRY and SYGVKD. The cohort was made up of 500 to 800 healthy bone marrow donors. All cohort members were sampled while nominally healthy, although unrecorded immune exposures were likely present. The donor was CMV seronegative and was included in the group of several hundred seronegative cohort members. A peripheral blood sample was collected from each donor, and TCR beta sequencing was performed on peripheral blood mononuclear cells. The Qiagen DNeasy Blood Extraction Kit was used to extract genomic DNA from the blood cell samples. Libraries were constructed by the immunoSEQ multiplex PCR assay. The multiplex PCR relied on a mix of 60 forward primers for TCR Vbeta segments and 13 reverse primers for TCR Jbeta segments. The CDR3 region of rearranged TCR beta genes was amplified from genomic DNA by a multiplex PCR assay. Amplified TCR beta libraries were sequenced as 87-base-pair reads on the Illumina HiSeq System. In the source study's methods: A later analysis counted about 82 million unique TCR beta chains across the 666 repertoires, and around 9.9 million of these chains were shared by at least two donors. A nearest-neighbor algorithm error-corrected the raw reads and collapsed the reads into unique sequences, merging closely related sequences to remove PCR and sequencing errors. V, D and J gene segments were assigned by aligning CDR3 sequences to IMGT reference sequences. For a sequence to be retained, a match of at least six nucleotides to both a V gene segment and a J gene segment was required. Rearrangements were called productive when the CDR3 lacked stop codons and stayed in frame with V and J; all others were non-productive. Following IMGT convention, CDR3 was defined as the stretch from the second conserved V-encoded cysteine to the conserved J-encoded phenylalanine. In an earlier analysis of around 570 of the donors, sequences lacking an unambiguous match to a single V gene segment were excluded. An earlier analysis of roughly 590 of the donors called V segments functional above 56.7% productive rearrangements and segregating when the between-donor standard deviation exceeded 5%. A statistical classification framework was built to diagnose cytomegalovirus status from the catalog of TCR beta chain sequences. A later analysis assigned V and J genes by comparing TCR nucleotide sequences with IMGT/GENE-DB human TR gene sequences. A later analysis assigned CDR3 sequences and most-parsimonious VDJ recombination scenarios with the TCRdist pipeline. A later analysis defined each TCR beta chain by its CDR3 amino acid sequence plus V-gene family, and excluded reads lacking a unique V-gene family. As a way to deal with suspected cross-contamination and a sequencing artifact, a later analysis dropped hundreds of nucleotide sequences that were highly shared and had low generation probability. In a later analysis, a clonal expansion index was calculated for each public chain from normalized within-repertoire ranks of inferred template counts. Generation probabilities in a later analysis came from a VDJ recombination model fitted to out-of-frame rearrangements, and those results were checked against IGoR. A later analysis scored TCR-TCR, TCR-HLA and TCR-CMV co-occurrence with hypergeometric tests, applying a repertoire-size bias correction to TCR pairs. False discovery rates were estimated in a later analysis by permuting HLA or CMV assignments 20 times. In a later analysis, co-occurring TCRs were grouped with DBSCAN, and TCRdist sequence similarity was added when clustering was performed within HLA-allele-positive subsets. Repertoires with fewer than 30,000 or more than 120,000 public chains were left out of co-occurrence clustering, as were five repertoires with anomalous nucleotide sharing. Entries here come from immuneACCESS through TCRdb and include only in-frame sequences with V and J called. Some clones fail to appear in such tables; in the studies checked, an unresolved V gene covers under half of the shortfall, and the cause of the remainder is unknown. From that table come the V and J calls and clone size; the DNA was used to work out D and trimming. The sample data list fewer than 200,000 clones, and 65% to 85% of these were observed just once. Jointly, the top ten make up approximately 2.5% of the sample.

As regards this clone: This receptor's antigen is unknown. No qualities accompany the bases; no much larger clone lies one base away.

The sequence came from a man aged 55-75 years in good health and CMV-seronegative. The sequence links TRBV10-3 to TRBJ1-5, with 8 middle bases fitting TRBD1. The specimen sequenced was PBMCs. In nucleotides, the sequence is TGTGCCATCAGTGGGACAGGGAGCAATCAGCCCCAGCATTTT. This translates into CAISGTGSNQPQHF.